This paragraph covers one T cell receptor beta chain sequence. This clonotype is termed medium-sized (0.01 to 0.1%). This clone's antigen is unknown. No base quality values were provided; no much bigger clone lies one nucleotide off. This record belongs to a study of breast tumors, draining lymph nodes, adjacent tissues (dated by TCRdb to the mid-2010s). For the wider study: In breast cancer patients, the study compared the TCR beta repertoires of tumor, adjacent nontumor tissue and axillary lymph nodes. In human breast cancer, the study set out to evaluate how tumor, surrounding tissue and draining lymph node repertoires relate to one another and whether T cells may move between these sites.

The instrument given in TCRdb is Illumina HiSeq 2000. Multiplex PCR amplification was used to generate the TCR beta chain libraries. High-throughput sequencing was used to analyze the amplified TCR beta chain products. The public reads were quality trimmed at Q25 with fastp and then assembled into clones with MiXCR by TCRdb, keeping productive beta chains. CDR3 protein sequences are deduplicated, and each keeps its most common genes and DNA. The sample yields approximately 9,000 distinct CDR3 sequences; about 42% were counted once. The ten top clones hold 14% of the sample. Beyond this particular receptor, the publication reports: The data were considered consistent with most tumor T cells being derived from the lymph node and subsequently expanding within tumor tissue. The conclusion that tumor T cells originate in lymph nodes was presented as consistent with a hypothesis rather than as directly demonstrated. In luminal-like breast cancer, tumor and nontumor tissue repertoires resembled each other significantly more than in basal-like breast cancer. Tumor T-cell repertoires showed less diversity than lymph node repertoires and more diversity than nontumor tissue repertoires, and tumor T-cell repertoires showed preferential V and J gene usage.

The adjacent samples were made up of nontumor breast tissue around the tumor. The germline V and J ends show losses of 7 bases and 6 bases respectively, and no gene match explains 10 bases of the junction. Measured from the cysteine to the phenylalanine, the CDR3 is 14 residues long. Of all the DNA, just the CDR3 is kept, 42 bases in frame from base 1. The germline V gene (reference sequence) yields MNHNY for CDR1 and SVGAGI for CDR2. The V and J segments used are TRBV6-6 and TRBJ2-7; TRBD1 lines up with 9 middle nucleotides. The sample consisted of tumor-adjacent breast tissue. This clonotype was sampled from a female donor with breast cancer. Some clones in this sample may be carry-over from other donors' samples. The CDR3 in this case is CASNLRDRVGEQYF. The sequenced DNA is TGTGCCAGCAACTTACGGGACAGGGTGGGCGAGCAGTACTTC.